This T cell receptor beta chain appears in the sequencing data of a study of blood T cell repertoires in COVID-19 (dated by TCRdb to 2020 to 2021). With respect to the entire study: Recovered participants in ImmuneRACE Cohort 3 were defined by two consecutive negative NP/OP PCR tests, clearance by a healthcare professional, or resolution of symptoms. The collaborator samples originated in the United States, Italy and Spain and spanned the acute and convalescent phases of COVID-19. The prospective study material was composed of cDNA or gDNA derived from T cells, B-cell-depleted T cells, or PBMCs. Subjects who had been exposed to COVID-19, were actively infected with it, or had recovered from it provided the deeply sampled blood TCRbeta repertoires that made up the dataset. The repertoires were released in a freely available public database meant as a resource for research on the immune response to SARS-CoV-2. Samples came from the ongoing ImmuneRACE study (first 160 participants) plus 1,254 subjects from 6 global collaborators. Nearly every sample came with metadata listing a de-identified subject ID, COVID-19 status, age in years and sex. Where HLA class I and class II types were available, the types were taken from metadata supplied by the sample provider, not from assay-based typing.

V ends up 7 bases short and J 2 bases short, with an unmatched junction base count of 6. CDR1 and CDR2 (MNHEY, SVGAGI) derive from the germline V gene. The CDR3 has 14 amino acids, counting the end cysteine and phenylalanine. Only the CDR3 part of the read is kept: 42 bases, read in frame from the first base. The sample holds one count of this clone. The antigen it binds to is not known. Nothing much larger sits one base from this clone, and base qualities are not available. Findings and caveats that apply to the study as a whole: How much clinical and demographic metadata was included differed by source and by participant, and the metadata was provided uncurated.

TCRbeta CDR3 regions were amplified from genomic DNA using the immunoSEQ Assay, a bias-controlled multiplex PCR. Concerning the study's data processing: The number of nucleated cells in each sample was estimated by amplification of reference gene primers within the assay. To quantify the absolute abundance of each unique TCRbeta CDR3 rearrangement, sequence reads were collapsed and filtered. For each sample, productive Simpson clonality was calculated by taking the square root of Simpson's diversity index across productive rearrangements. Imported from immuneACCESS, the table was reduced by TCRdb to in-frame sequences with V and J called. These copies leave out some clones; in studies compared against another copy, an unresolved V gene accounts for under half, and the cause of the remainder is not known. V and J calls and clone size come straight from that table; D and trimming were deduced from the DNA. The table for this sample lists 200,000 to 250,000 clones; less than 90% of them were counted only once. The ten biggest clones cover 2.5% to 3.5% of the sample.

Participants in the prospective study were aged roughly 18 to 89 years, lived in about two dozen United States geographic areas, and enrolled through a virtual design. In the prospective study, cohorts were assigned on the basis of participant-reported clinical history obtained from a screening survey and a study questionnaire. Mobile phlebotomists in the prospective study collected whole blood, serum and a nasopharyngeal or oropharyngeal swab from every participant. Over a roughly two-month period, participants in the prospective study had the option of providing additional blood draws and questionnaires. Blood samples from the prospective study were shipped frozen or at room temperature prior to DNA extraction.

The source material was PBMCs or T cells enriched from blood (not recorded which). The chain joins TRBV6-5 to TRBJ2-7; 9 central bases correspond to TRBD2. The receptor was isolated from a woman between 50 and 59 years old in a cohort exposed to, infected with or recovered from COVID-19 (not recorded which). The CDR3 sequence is CASTGRGGAYEQYF. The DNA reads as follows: TGTGCCAGCACCGGACGCGGGGGGGCCTACGAGCAGTACTTC.